This TCR beta chain was recorded in a study of blood T cell repertoires in COVID-19. At the level of the study: The United States, Italy and Spain supplied acute and convalescent COVID-19 samples. T cells, B-cell-depleted T cells, or PBMCs provided the cDNA or gDNA that served as material.

The CDR3 contains 13 residues. The germline V gene encodes CDR1 SNHLY and CDR2 FYNNEI. V shed 8 bases, J shed 5 bases, and the junction held 8 bases outside the gene matches. Libraries were prepared by immunoSEQ multiplex PCR; TCRdb keeps only in-frame clonotypes and omits some of them. The sample includes 100,000 or so clones, roughly nine tenths of them seen just once. This chain links TRBV2 with TRBJ1-1; 7 bases match TRBD1. Sequencing input: peripheral blood. The clonotype originates from a middle-aged man with active COVID-19. The CDR3 region has the DNA TGTGCCAGCTGGGGGACAGTGCGGACTGAAGCTTTCTTT. Amino acids: CASWGTVRTEAFF.